A selection of T cell receptor beta chains follows, all from one sample in a study of response to subunit inactivated influenza vaccine. MiXCR, applied by TCRdb to the RT-PCR reads, yields one record per CDR3 protein. The data show around 320,000 distinct CDR3 sequences, with roughly 22% seen just once and around 10% held by the top ten. The input for sequencing was PBMCs from blood, taken 21 months after vaccination. These receptor sequences come from a man aged 50 to 69 who received an inactivated influenza vaccine. CDR3s include the opening cysteine and the closing phenylalanine or tryptophan.

J gene	V gene	CDR3 protein
TRBJ1-2	TRBV6-1	CASSIVTGDYGYTF
TRBJ1-1	TRBV19	CASSSTWNTEAFF
TRBJ2-2	TRBV7-3	CASARGGRGTGELFF
TRBJ1-1	TRBV28	CASSSASGIRGEAFF
TRBJ2-7	TRBV18	CASSPGLAGGPNEQYF
TRBJ2-7	TRBV5-1	CASSLGQTRVSYEQYF
TRBJ2-7	TRBV7-6	CASSVRLDHDEQYF
TRBJ1-6	TRBV19	CASSFGDRSSYNSPLHF
TRBJ1-2	TRBV12-3/TRBV12-4	CASSLVHQGGYGYTF
TRBJ1-5	TRBV6-2/TRBV6-3	CASTDREEQPQHF
TRBJ1-1	TRBV27	CASSPDRVWGTEAFF
TRBJ2-5	TRBV29-1	CSVFSTGRQETQYF
TRBJ2-4	TRBV20-1	CSARDKNIQYF
TRBJ2-1	TRBV3-1	CASSQDLYYNEQFF
TRBJ2-7	TRBV7-2	CASSLYLAASSEQYF
TRBJ2-1	TRBV14	CASSRLRRPSDEQFF
TRBJ2-3	TRBV29-1	CSVVPSTDTQYF
TRBJ1-1	TRBV28	CASSVQFPSTEAFF
TRBJ2-1	TRBV7-9	CASSFSAGDTEFF
TRBJ1-1	TRBV7-2	CASSFSPPGTEAFF
TRBJ1-5	TRBV28	CASRSNQPQHF
TRBJ2-1	TRBV24-1	CATSDEGWYNEQFF